The T cell receptor (beta chain) under discussion was sequenced for a study of blood T cell repertoires in COVID-19. Across the whole study: Some COVID-19 samples were acute and others convalescent; all came from the United States, Italy and Spain. PBMCs, B-cell-depleted T cells, or T cells were the source of the cDNA or gDNA that made up the material.

CDR1 is LNHNV, CDR2 YYDKDF, per germline (reference sequence). V lost 4 bases to trimming and J lost 1 base; unmatched junction nucleotides: 3. The CDR3 contains 14 residues. Original data processing: Amplification from reference gene primers served as the basis for estimated nucleated cell counts. Generated by immunoSEQ multiplex PCR, the TCRdb table keeps only in-frame clones and is missing some. V, J and clone size were drawn from that table, and D and trimming were deduced from the DNA. Here the sample spans 110,000 or so clones, roughly 82% being singletons. The gene calls are TRBV15 and TRBJ1-2; 7 nucleotides align to TRBD1. The receptor was derived from a woman aged 35 to 49 with acute or convalescent COVID-19. Sample: peripheral blood. The CDR3 DNA follows: TGTGCCACCAGCACGAGACAGGGTAACTATGGCTACACCTTC. Translated, it gives CATSTRQGNYGYTF.